This is a list of T cell receptor beta chains from one sample in a study of blood T cell repertoires in COVID-19. The repertoire was sequenced with immunoSEQ multiplex PCR; TCRdb's copy has only in-frame clones and lacks some. The sample shows about 210,000 clones, approximately 80% of them seen only once. Material for sequencing was PBMCs or T cells enriched from blood (not recorded which). The receptors were gathered from a woman aged 45-65 years with acute COVID-19. Each CDR3 is given with its conserved first and last residue. The D gene is left open where the match is weak. Not every row has a clone size; where given, it reads once, few, many or a size class.

NA,TRBV5-6,TRBJ2-2,NA,CASSPRGNTGELFF,TGTGCCAGCAGCCCCCGGGGGAACACCGGGGAGCTGTTTTTT
TRBD1,TRBV18,TRBJ1-5,NA,CASSTLQGMDQPQHF,TGTGCCAGCTCAACACTACAGGGGATGGATCAGCCCCAGCATTTT
TRBD1,TRBV4-2,TRBJ1-4,NA,CASSQSMGQQEKLFF,TGTGCCAGCAGCCAATCAATGGGACAGCAAGAAAAACTGTTTTTT
TRBD1,TRBV6-6,TRBJ1-2,NA,CASSPFFGTGYTYGYTF,TGTGCCAGCAGTCCCTTCTTTGGGACAGGGTACACCTATGGCTACACCTTC
TRBD2,TRBV14,TRBJ2-3,NA,CASSLGLAGVSTDTQYF,TGTGCCAGCAGCCTAGGACTAGCGGGGGTCAGCACAGATACGCAGTATTTT
NA,TRBV5-1,TRBJ2-7,NA,CASRQASTYEQYF,TGCGCCAGCAGACAGGCTTCCACCTACGAGCAGTACTTC
NA,TRBV29-1,TRBJ1-5,NA,CSAAGSDQPQHF,TGCAGCGCCGCCGGCAGCGATCAGCCCCAGCATTTT
TRBD1,TRBV29-1,TRBJ1-1,NA,CSVGGGTWTEAFF,TGCAGCGTAGGAGGGGGCACTTGGACTGAAGCTTTCTTT
NA,TRBV28,TRBJ1-6,NA,CASSFAGQSSYNSPLHF,TGTGCCAGCAGTTTTGCTGGACAGAGCTCCTATAATTCACCCCTCCACTTT
TRBD1,TRBV7-2,TRBJ2-1,many,CASSTAPGTGNYNEQFF,TGTGCCAGCAGCACCGCCCCCGGGACAGGGAACTACAATGAGCAGTTCTTC
NA,TRBV19,TRBJ2-2,many,CASSPRHRSNTGELFF,TGTGCCAGTAGTCCCAGACACCGTTCGAACACCGGGGAGCTGTTTTTT
NA,TRBV9,TRBJ2-7,NA,CASSATSYEQYF,TGTGCCAGCAGCGCCACCAGCTACGAGCAGTACTTC
TRBD1,TRBV18,TRBJ1-4,NA,CASSRDRAGNEKLFF,TGTGCCAGCTCCCGAGACAGGGCCGGGAATGAAAAACTGTTTTTT
TRBD2,TRBV19,TRBJ2-7,NA,CASSILSSGIYEQYF,TGTGCCAGTAGTATATTGTCTAGCGGGATTTACGAGCAGTACTTC
TRBD1,TRBV5-1,TRBJ2-5,once,CASSLLAPGQGVQETQYF,TGCGCCAGCAGCTTACTTGCTCCCGGACAGGGTGTCCAAGAGACCCAGTACTTC
NA,TRBV19,TRBJ1-5,once,CASIQTGNQPQHF,TGTGCCAGTATACAGACAGGCAATCAGCCCCAGCATTTT
NA,TRBV6-2/TRBV6-3,TRBJ1-6,NA,CASSYSLASSYNSLLHF,TGTGCCAGCAGTTACTCGTTAGCGAGCTCCTATAATTCACTCCTCCACTTT
TRBD1,TRBV18,TRBJ2-5,NA,CASSPPPGGETQYF,TGTGCCAGCTCACCACCTCCAGGGGGCGAGACCCAGTACTTC
NA,TRBV5-4,TRBJ1-6,NA,CASSLFLLSSYNSPLHF,TGTGCCAGCAGCTTGTTTTTACTTAGCTCCTATAATTCACCCCTCCACTTT
NA,TRBV16,TRBJ2-3,NA,CASGATDTQYF,TGTGCCAGCGGGGCCACAGATACGCAGTATTTT
NA,TRBV7-2,TRBJ2-6,NA,CASGGVAGLSSGANVLTF,TGTGCCAGCGGTGGGGTAGCAGGGTTGAGCTCTGGGGCCAACGTCCTGACTTTC
TRBD1,TRBV18,TRBJ1-1,NA,CASSPRTGVGNTEAFF,TGTGCCAGCTCACCGCGGACAGGGGTGGGGAACACTGAAGCTTTCTTT
TRBD2,TRBV29-1,TRBJ2-3,NA,CSVQGPGLATDTQYF,TGCAGCGTTCAAGGGCCGGGACTAGCCACAGATACGCAGTATTTT
NA,TRBV5-4,TRBJ2-5,NA,CASSLRTTQETQYF,TGTGCCAGCAGCTTGCGGACTACCCAAGAGACCCAGTACTTC
NA,TRBV7-9,TRBJ1-3,NA,CAGRQNSGNTIYF,TGTGCCGGGCGTCAAAACTCTGGAAACACCATATATTTT
NA,TRBV7-2,TRBJ1-2,NA,CASSLVGQGLGGYTF,TGTGCCAGCAGCTTAGTCGGCCAGGGGTTAGGAGGCTACACCTTC